The 9 T cell receptor beta chains given below trace back to one sample, sequenced in a study of beta chain features in type 1 diabetes. cDNA synthesis used the whole RNA isolate, giving expressed TCRB sequences. Assay used: immunoSEQ multiplex PCR; TCRdb lists only in-frame clones, some missing. The sample gives 350,000 or so clones, around a fifth of which show up once; around 0.044% is in the top ten. The sequenced sample consisted of naive CD4+ T cells from blood. Source of these receptors: a woman younger than 35 in good health.

V usage is TRBV21-1 and J usage is TRBJ2-1; TRBD2, the table's D call, lacks a check against the DNA. TRBV21-1 is a known pseudogene. The CDR3 is 16 amino acids. CDR3 protein: CASSKLECLEGNEQFF. The CDR3 DNA sequence: TGTGCCAGCAGCAAACTGGAGTGCCTAGAGGGCAATGAGCAGTTCTTC.

The chain uses TRBV29-1 and TRBJ2-3; 8 bases match TRBD1. From germline, CDR1 is SQVTM and CDR2 ANQGSEA. V lost 5 bases to trimming and J lost 4 bases; unmatched junction nucleotides: 8. The CDR3 totals 14 residues. CDR3 sequence: CSVHDRGIADTQYF. In DNA, the CDR3 is TGCAGCGTTCATGACAGGGGTATCGCAGATACGCAGTATTTT.

Note on this clone: The junction does not match germline at one end; this may be a read error. The genes are TRBV23-1 and TRBJ2-6; D may be TRBD1 (5 bases). TRBV23-1 is recorded as an ORF, its role being uncertain. The CDR3 has 17 residues. For the CDR3, the DNA is TGCGCCAGCATTCAACAGGTCCCCTGCTCTGGGGCCAACGTCCTGACTTTC. It encodes CASIQQVPCSGANVLTF.

Details on this clone: One end of the junction is discordant with germline, which a read error may explain. The J gene is TRBJ1-1, the V gene TRBV25-1; 10 positions match TRBD1. This CDR3 comprises 14 residues. Per germline, CDR1 MGHDK and CDR2 SYGVNS. The DNA for the CDR3 is TGTGCCAGCCGTGACAGGGGGCTGTACACTGAAGCTTTCTTT. As protein: CASRDRGLYTEAFF.

The chain is built from TRBV29-1 and TRBJ1-1, with D uncertain. Germline assignment: CDR1 SQVTM and CDR2 ANQGSEA. Trimming stripped 6 bases from V and 0 bases from J, with 14 bases between. The CDR3 sequence is 14 residues long. The CDR3 DNA is TGCAGCGTGGCGAGGGAACTTTTGAACACTGAAGCTTTCTTT. Translated: CSVARELLNTEAFF.

This sequence joins TRBV7-2 and TRBJ2-1, with 9 nucleotides matching TRBD2. This CDR3 is built from 17 residues. Trimming took 2 bases from V and 0 from J; bases not matched to a gene: 5. Germline CDR1 SGHTA, CDR2 FQGNSA. The DNA for the CDR3 is TGTGCCAGCAGCTTATCCAGACTAGCGGACTCCTACAATGAGCAGTTCTTC. This sequence encodes CASSLSRLADSYNEQFF.

There are a few counts of this clone. The V gene is TRBV29-1, the J gene TRBJ2-7; weak D call: TRBD1 (6 bases). The CDR3 has 13 residues. CDR1 SQVTM and CDR2 ANQGSEA come from the germline V gene. V lost 4 bases and J 7 bases, leaving 17 bases between the germline ends. DNA for the CDR3: TGCAGCGTTGGCCCCAGGGGTCTTGGAGAGCAGTACTTC. As protein: CSVGPRGLGEQYF.

In its sample, this clone was seen a few times. The V and J genes are TRBV30 and TRBJ1-2; 8 nucleotides match TRBD1. V was clipped by 4 bases and J by 4 bases; unmatched bases: 8. The CDR3 has 14 amino acids. Germline CDR1 reads GTSNPN; CDR2 reads SVGIG (reference sequence). DNA of the CDR3: TGTGCCTGGACTCTACAGGGGGTTGGCTATGGCTACACCTTC. Protein sequence: CAWTLQGVGYGYTF.

The table lists this clone with a few counts. V gene TRBV19 combines with J gene TRBJ2-3; TRBD2 matches at 11 bases. The germline V gene has CDR1 LNHDA and CDR2 SQIVND (reference sequence). Trimming cost V 5 bases and J 0 bases; bases outside gene matches: 7. The CDR3 has 17 residues. CDR3 in amino acids: CASSPRRLAGSTDTQYF. As DNA, the CDR3 is TGTGCCAGTAGTCCCCGCCGACTAGCGGGAAGCACAGATACGCAGTATTTT.